This T cell receptor beta chain derives from a study of cytomegalovirus exposure and HLA in healthy donors. The germline gives CDR1 SGHRS, CDR2 YFSETQ. V lost 4 bases and J lost 7; bases outside the gene matches: 5. The CDR3 has 14 amino acids. PCR primers comprised 60 Vbeta and 13 Jbeta primers. Original data processing: Roughly 11 million of the roughly 80 million unique TCR beta chains counted in a later analysis were shared. Data came from immunoSEQ multiplex PCR; TCRdb stores just in-frame clones and leaves some out. Clone size and the V and J calls come from that table; the DNA yielded D and trimming. The sample includes about 160,000 clones, 60% to 85% of them seen just once. Whole-study findings and limits: Later findings reportedly placed an Asian-associated ancestry cluster below the approximately 670-donor mean for N-insertions. The study dropped some indistinguishable V segments, TRBV6-2 and TRBV6-3 among them.

This clone was seen a single time. Its antigen remains unidentified. V usage is TRBV5-1 and J usage is TRBJ1-6; TRBD1 aligns across 7 bases. Sequencing was performed on PBMCs. The TCR comes from a woman in her 50s in good health and CMV-seropositive. CDR3 amino acids: CASSPDRSNSPLHF. For the CDR3, the DNA is TGCGCCAGCAGCCCGGACAGGTCCAATTCACCCCTCCACTTT.